This T cell receptor (beta chain) was documented in a study of cytomegalovirus exposure and HLA in healthy donors. Study-wide results and limits: A later analysis linked a missense variant in DCLRE1C to the trimming of TCR beta V and J genes. Fewer than 20,000 TCR beta sequences were associated with HLA alleles at 0.05 false discovery rate in a later analysis. Some V segments, TRBV6-2 and TRBV6-3 among them, were indistinguishable and were therefore excluded. DRB1 had the most TCR associations and HLA-C the fewest, a later analysis found, with rates varying by HLA locus.

J lost 8 bases, V lost 3 bases, and 4 bases had no gene match. Germline V gives CDR1 MGHDK, CDR2 SYGVNS. The CDR3 spans 16 residues. Points on this clone: Antigen: not known.

Vbeta (60) and Jbeta (13) primers were used in the PCR. Sequenced by immunoSEQ multiplex PCR; TCRdb stores in-frame clones only, minus some. The sample lists approximately 69,000 clones; 70% to 75% were seen once. Source material: PBMCs. This TCR was recovered from a woman in her 30s in good health and CMV-seropositive. The rearrangement links TRBV25-1 to TRBJ2-1, with TRBD2 matching over 16 bases. The chain's CDR3 is CASSEAGTSGRDEQFF. The DNA for the CDR3 is TGTGCCAGCAGTGAGGCCGGGACTAGCGGGAGGGATGAGCAGTTCTTC.